This T cell receptor (beta chain) was profiled in a study of Graves' ophthalmopathy and Graves' hyperthyroidism. Study background: Stable hyperthyroidism denotes an absence of ophthalmopathy throughout 18 months of follow-up. Study results and limitations: Ophthalmopathy progression was predicted by the model at more than 55% sensitivity and 72% to 80% specificity. Most clonotypes expanded in thyroid above 0.001 frequency were present in blood too.

Each diagnosis was determined on the basis of clinical symptoms, serum thyroxine, TRAb, thyroid ultrasound and orbital computed tomography. This clonotype was detected many times. Its antigen is not identified. RNA transcripts served as template for amplifying TCR beta CDR3 sequences. HTBI primers were used in a first-round RT-PCR, which preceded a second-round multiplex PCR. TCRdb redid the calling of the multiplex PCR reads with MiXCR, one entry per CDR3 protein. This sample has 1 million to 1.3 million distinct CDR3 sequences, with 36% found just once. This CDR3 comprises 12 residues. The V gene's germline CDR1 is SEHNR and CDR2 FQNEAQ (reference sequence). Trimming took 5 bases from V and 6 from J, leaving 11 bases between them.

This sequence was found in an adult man with Graves' hyperthyroidism. The chain uses TRBV7-9 and TRBJ2-7, with TRBD1 as a possible D gene (6 bases). Material for sequencing was peripheral blood or thyroid tissue (not recorded which). The CDR3: CASSPQGREQYF. The CDR3 nucleotides are TGTGCCAGCAGCCCCCAGGGGCGCGAGCAGTACTTC.